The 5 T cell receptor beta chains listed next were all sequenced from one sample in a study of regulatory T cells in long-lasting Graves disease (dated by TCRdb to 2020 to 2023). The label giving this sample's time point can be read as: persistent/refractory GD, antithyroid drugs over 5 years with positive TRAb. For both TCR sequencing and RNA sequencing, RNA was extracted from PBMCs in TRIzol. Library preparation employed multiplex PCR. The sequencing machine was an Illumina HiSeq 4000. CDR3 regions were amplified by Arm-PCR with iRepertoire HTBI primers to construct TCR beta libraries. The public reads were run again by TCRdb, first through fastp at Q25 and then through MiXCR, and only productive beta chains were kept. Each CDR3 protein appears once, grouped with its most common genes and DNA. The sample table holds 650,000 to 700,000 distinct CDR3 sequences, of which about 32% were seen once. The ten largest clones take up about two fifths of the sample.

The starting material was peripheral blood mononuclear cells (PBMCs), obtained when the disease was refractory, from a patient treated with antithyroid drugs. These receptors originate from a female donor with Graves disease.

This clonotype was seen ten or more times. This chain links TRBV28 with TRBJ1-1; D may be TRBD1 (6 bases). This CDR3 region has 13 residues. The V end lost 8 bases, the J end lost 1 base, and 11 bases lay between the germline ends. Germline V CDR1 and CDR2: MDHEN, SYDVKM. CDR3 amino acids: CASSWTANTEAFF. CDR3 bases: TGTGCCAGCTCCTGGACAGCGAACACTGAAGCTTTCTTT.

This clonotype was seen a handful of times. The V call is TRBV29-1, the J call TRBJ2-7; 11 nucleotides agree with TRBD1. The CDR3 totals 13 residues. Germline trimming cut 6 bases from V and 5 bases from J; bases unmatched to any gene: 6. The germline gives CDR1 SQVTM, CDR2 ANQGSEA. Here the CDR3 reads CSVRTGGNDEQYF. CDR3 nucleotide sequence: TGCAGCGTAAGGACAGGGGGCAACGACGAGCAGTACTTC.

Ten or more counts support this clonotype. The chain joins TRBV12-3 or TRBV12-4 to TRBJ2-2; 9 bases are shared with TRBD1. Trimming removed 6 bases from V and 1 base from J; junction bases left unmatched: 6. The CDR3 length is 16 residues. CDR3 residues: CASSLRQGVNTGELFF. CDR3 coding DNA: TGTGCCAGCAGCCTAAGACAGGGGGTGAACACCGGGGAGCTGTTTTTT.

The CDR3: CALRGSGNTIYF. As DNA, the CDR3 is TGTGCCCTCCGGGGTTCTGGAAACACCATATATTTT. The gene calls are TRBV2 and TRBJ1-3; the D is unclear. The CDR3 spans 12 residues. Trimming took 11 bases from V and 1 from J, leaving 9 bases between them. The germline V gene encodes CDR1 SNHLY and CDR2 FYNNEI.

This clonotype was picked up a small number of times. The CDR3 is CSASAGGGLNIQYF. The CDR3 nucleotides are TGCAGTGCTTCCGCTGGTGGGGGGCTAAACATTCAGTACTTC. The chain joins TRBV20-1 to TRBJ2-4; tentatively, D is TRBD1 or TRBD2 (6 bases each). Trimming pared 5 bases from V and 6 bases from J, leaving 17 bases between. CDR1 is DFQATT, CDR2 SNEGSKA, per germline (reference sequence). CDR3 size: 14 residues.